The next 12 T cell receptor beta chains were all read from a single sample in a study of OX40 agonist ivuxolimab in advanced cancers. Libraries were prepared by immunoSEQ multiplex PCR; TCRdb keeps only in-frame clonotypes and omits some of them. The sample has tens of thousands of clones, about four fifths seen once. The specimen comprised CD4+ or CD8+ T cells sorted from blood, sampled in a trial of the OX40 agonist ivuxolimab. The source of these receptors is an adult with an advanced solid tumor such as melanoma, head and neck, liver or kidney cancer.

The genes are TRBV2 and TRBJ2-3; D ambiguous. The CDR3 covers 14 residues. V was cut by 1 base and J by 1 base, with 6 bases left in between. Germline V gives CDR1 SNHLY, CDR2 FYNNEI. CDR3 sequence reads: CASSEVGGTDTQYF. CDR3 bases: TGTGCCAGCAGTGAAGTTGGAGGCACAGATACGCAGTATTTT.

On this clone itself: Other DNA sequences in this sample translate to the same CDR3. This chain uses TRBV27 with TRBJ2-6; no clear D. From germline, CDR1 is MNHEY and CDR2 SMNVEV (reference sequence). CDR3 size: 18 residues. V lost 2 bases and J 1 base, leaving 15 bases between the germline ends. The CDR3 region is CASSLRPFPTSGANVLTF. The CDR3 DNA follows: TGTGCCAGCAGTTTAAGGCCTTTCCCCACTTCTGGGGCCAACGTCCTGACTTTC.

CDR3 amino acids: CASSSVASGVGEQFF. As DNA, the CDR3 is TGTGCCAGCAGCTCGGTAGCATCCGGGGTGGGTGAGCAGTTCTTC. The chain combines TRBV7-6 with TRBJ2-1, with D perhaps TRBD2 (5 bases). Trimming left V 4 bases short and J 9 bases short, with 19 bases between. Germline V gene lookup returns CDR1 SGHVS and CDR2 FNYEAQ. The CDR3 spans 15 residues. Full variable domain (rest looked up from reference TRBV7-6 and TRBJ2-1): GAGVSQSPRYKVTKRGQDVALRCDPISGHVSLYWYRQALGQGPEFLTYFNYEAQQDKSGLPNDRFSAERPEGSISTLTIQRTEQRDSAMYRCASSSVASGVGEQFFGPGTRLTVL.

This chain links TRBV10-1 with TRBJ1-1; TRBD1 aligns across 10 bases. This CDR3 contains 15 residues. In germline, CDR1 is WNHNN, CDR2 SYGVQD (reference sequence). V lost 8 bases and J lost 4; bases outside the gene matches: 10. The CDR3 coding sequence is TGCGCCAGCCTCCCGGGACAGGGGTATAGCACTGAAGCTTTCTTT. Its protein product is CASLPGQGYSTEAFF.

The chain is built from TRBV4-1 and TRBJ2-5; 7 bases line up with TRBD2. The DNA end favors TRBJ2-7, so the J call may be wrong. CDR1 and CDR2 from the germline V gene are MGHRA and YSYEKL. This CDR3 has 17 amino acids. The CDR3 DNA reads TGCGCCAGCAGCCAACCTAGCGGCCTATATCCATCCTACGAGCAGTACTTC. This sequence encodes CASSQPSGLYPSYEQYF.

The chain joins TRBV28 to TRBJ1-2; D might be TRBD1 (5 bases). This CDR3 is built from 12 residues. Between the trimmed V and J ends, which lost 3 bases and 8 bases, there was a span of 10 bases. CDR1 MDHEN and CDR2 SYDVKM come from the germline V gene. CDR3 DNA: TGTGCCAGCAGTTTCAGACGGGACGGCTACACCTTC. Protein: CASSFRRDGYTF.

A few counts support this clone. The rearrangement joins TRBV29-1 to TRBJ1-1, with unresolved D. V was shortened by 7 bases and J by 2 bases, with 8 bases between the two germline ends. Looked up from germline, CDR1 is SQVTM and CDR2 is ANQGSEA. This CDR3 is built from 11 residues. The CDR3 loop is CSASENTEAFF. In nucleotides, the CDR3 is TGCAGCGCTTCCGAAAACACTGAAGCTTTCTTT.

V and J are TRBV15 and TRBJ2-1; no reliable D call. Germline V gene data show CDR1 as LNHNV and CDR2 as YYDKDF (reference sequence). V lost 5 bases and J lost 0, with 14 bases in between. The CDR3 consists of 16 residues. CDR3 loop: CATSSRSHRSYNEQFF. CDR3 in DNA: TGTGCCACCAGCTCCCGTAGCCATCGCTCCTACAATGAGCAGTTCTTC.

This chain joins TRBV6-1 and TRBJ1-4; a possible D gene is TRBD1 (5 bases). The CDR3 is 13 residues long. The V end lost 5 bases, the J end lost 5 bases, and 9 bases lay between the germline ends. Germline V lookup: CDR1 MNHNS, CDR2 SASEGT. Here the CDR3 DNA reads TGTGCCAGCAGTAGACAGTCGAATGAAAAACTGTTTTTT. It is translated as CASSRQSNEKLFF.

The CDR3 coding sequence is TGTGCCTGGGCCCTAAACAGGGGGCCTGCTTTCTTT. Its translation is CAWALNRGPAFF. The rearrangement links TRBV30 to TRBJ1-1, with 9 positions matching TRBD1. The CDR3 totals 12 residues. CDR1 GTSNPN and CDR2 SVGIG come from the germline V gene (reference sequence). V was clipped by 5 bases and J by 11 bases; unmatched bases: 9.

This chain links TRBV5-8 with TRBJ2-7; 7 nucleotides line up with TRBD1. This CDR3 region has 13 residues. The germline gives CDR1 SGHTS, CDR2 YDEGEE. The V gene end was trimmed by 4 bases and the J gene end by 5 bases; junction bases not matched to a gene: 6. The DNA of the CDR3 is TGTGCCAGCAGCCATCGACAGGGAGACGAGCAGTACTTC. It codes for CASSHRQGDEQYF.

V gene TRBV18 combines with J gene TRBJ2-4, with D possibly TRBD2 on 6 matching bases. CDR3 size: 13 residues. From germline, CDR1 is KGHSH and CDR2 LQKENI. The ends were cut back, 2 bases at V and 5 bases at J, with 7 bases in the middle. The CDR3, as DNA: TGTGCCAGCTCACCAGCGGGACAAAACATTCAGTACTTC. Translation gives CASSPAGQNIQYF. Together with reference TRBV18 and TRBJ2-4, the CDR3 gives the full variable domain: NAGVMQNPRHLVRRRGQEARLRCSPMKGHSHVYWYRQLPEEGLKFMVYLQKENIIDESGMPKERFSAEFPKEGPSILRIQQVVRGDSAAYFCASSPAGQNIQYFGAGTRLSVL.